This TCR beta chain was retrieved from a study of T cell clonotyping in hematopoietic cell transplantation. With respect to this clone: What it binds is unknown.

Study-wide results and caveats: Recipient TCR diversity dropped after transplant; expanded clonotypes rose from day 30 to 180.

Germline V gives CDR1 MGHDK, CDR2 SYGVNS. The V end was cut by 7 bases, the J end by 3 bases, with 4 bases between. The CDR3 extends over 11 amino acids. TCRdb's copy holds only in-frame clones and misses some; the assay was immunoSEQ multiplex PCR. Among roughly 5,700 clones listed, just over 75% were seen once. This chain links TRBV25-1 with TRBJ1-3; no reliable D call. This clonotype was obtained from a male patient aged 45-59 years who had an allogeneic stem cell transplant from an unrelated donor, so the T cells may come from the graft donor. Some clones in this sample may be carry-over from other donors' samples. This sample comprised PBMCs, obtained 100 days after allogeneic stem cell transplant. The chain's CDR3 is CASTYGNTIYF. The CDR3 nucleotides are TGTGCCAGCACGTATGGAAACACCATATATTTT.